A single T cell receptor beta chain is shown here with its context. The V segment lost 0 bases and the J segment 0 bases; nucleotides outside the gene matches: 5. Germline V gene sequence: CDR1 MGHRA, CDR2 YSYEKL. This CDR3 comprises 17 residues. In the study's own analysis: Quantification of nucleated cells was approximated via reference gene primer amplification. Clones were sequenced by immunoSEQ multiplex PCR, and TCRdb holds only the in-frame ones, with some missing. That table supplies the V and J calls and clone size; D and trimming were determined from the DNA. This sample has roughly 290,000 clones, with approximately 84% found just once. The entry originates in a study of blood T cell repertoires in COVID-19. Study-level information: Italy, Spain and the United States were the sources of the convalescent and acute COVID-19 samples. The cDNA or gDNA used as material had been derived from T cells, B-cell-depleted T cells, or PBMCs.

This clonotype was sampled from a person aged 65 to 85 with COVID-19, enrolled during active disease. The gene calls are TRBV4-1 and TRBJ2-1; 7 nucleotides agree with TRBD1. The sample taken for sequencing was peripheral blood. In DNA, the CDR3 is TGCGCCAGCAGCCAAGATCCAGGGGGATCCTCCTACAATGAGCAGTTCTTC. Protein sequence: CASSQDPGGSSYNEQFF.